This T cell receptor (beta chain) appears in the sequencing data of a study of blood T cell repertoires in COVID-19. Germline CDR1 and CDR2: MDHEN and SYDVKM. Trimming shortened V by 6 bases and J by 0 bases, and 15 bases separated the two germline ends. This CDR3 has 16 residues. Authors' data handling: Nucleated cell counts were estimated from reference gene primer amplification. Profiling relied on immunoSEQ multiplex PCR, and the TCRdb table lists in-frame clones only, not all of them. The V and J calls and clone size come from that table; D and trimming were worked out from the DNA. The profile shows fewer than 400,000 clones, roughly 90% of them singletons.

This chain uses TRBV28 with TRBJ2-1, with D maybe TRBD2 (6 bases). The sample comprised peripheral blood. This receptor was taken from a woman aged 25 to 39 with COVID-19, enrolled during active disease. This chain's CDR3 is CASSLRAAGSYNEQFF. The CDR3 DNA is TGTGCCAGCAGCCTCCGGGCAGCGGGCTCCTACAATGAGCAGTTCTTC.